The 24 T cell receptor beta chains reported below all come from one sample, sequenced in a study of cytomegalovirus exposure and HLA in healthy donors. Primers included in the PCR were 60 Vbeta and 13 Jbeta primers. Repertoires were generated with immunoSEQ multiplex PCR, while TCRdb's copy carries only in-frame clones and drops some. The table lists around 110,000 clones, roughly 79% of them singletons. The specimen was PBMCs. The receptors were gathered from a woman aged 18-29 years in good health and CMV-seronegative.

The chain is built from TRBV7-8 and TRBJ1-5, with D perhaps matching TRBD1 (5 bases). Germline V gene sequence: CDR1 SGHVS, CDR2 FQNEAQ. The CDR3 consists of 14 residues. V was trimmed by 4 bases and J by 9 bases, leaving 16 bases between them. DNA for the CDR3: TGTGCCAGCAGCTCCGGGGGGGGAACGGGGCCCCAGCATTTT. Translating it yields CASSSGGGTGPQHF.

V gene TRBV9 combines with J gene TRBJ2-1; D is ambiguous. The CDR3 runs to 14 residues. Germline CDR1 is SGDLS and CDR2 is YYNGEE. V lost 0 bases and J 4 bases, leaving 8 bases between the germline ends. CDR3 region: CASSVATVYNEQFF. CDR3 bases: TGTGCCAGCAGCGTAGCTACGGTTTACAATGAGCAGTTCTTC.

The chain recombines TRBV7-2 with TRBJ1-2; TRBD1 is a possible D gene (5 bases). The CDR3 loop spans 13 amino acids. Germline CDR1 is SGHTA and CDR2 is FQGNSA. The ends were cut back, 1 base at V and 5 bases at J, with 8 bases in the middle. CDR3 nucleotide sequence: TGTGCCAGCAGCTTAGTAGACAGATATGGCTACACCTTC. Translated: CASSLVDRYGYTF. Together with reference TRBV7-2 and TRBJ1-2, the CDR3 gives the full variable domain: GAGVSQSPSNKVTEKGKDVELRCDPISGHTALYWYRQSLGQGLEFLIYFQGNSAPDKSGLPSDRFSAERTGGSVSTLTIQRTQQEDSAVYLCASSLVDRYGYTFGSGTRLTVV.

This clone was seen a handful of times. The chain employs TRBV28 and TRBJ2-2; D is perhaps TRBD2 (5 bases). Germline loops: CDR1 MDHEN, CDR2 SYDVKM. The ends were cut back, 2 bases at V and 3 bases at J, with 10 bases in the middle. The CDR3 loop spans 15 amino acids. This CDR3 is CASSLLSRDTGELFF. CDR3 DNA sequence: TGTGCCAGCAGTTTACTATCGAGGGACACCGGGGAGCTGTTTTTT. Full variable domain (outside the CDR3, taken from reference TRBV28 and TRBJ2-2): DVKVTQSSRYLVKRTGEKVFLECVQDMDHENMFWYRQDPGLGLRLIYFSYDVKMKEKGDIPEGYSVSREKKERFSLILESASTNQTSMYLCASSLLSRDTGELFFGEGSRLTVL.

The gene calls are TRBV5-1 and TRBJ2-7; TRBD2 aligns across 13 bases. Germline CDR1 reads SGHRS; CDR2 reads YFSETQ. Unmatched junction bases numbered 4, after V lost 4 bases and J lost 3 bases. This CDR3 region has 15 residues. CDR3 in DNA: TGCGCCAGCAGCGTACTAGCGGGGGGGAACTACGAGCAGTACTTC. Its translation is CASSVLAGGNYEQYF. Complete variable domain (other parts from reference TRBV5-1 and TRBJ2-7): KAGVTQTPRYLIKTRGQQVTLSCSPISGHRSVSWYQQTPGQGLQFLFEYFSETQRNKGNFPGRFSGRQFSNSRSEMNVSTLELGDSALYLCASSVLAGGNYEQYFGPGTRLTVT.

The CDR3 nucleotides read TGTGCCAGCAGTGAAGTCAAGACAAAGATCTCCTACGAGCAGTACTTC. Translated, it gives CASSEVKTKISYEQYF. The chain employs TRBV2 and TRBJ2-7; the D is unclear. This CDR3 has 16 residues. Germline V lookup: CDR1 SNHLY, CDR2 FYNNEI. Trimming took 1 base from V and 0 from J, leaving 13 bases between them.

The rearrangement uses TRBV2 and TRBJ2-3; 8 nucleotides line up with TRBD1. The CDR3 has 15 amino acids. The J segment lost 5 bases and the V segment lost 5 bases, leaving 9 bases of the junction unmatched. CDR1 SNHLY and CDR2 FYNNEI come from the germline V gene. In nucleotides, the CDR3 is TGTGCCAGCAGTCTCCAGGGGGCTACAGGAGATACGCAGTATTTT. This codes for CASSLQGATGDTQYF.

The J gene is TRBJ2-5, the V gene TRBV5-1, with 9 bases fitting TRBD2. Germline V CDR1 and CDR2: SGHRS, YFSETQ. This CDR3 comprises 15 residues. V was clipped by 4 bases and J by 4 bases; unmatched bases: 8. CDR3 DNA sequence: TGCGCCAGCAGCGGAGCCTGGCGGGGGGGAGAGACCCAGTACTTC. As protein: CASSGAWRGGETQYF.

The CDR3 spells CASSLGQGIAQPQHF. DNA of the CDR3: TGTGCCAGCAGTTTAGGACAGGGGATCGCTCAGCCCCAGCATTTT. The chain combines TRBV28 with TRBJ1-5; 9 bases map to TRBD1. Germline CDR1 MDHEN, CDR2 SYDVKM. The CDR3 is 15 residues long. The junction had 5 bases not matched to a gene; V was cut back by 2 bases and J by 6 bases.

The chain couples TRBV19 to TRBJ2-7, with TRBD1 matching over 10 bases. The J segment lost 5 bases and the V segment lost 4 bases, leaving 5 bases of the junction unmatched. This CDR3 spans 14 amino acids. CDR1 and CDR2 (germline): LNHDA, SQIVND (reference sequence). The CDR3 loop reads CASSTPGQGHEQYF. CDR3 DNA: TGTGCCAGTAGTACCCCGGGACAGGGGCACGAGCAGTACTTC.

The CDR3 DNA sequence: TGTGCCAGCAGTGAAAACACCAAGAACACTGAAGCTTTCTTT. Amino acid sequence: CASSENTKNTEAFF. V is TRBV2 and J is TRBJ1-1, with no clear D. V was clipped by 2 bases and J by 1 base, with 8 bases between them. Germline CDR1 and CDR2: SNHLY and FYNNEI. There are 14 residues in the CDR3.

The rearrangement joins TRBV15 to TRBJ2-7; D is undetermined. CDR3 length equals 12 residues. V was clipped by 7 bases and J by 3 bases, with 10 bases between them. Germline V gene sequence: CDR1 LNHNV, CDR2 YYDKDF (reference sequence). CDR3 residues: CATMSPVYEQYF. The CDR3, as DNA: TGTGCCACCATGAGTCCTGTCTACGAGCAGTACTTC.

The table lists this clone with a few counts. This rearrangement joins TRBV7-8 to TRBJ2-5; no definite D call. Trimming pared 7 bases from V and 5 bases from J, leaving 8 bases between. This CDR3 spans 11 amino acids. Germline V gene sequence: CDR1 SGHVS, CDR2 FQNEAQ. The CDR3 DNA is TGTGCCAGCACCGCCGGGGAGACCCAGTACTTC. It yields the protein CASTAGETQYF. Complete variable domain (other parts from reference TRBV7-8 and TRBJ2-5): GAGVSQSPRYKVAKRGQDVALRCDPISGHVSLFWYQQALGQGPEFLTYFQNEAQLDKSGLPSDRFFAERPEGSVSTLKIQRTQQEDSAVYLCASTAGETQYFGPGTRLLVL.

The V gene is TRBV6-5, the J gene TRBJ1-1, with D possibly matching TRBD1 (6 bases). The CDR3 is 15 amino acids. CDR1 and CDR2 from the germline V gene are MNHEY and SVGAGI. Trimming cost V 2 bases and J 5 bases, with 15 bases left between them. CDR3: CASSYTGWGTTEAFF. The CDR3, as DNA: TGTGCCAGCAGTTACACAGGGTGGGGAACTACTGAAGCTTTCTTT.

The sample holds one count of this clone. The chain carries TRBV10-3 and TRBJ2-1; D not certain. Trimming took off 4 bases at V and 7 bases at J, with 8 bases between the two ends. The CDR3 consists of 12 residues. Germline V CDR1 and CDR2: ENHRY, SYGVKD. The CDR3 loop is CAISASQNEQFF. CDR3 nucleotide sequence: TGTGCCATCAGTGCCTCCCAGAATGAGCAGTTCTTC.

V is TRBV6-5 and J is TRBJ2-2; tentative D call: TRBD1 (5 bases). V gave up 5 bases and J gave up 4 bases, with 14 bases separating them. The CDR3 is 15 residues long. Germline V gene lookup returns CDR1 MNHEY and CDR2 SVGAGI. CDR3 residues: CASSGDQGSTGELFF. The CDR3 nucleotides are TGTGCCAGCAGTGGGGATCAGGGCAGCACCGGGGAGCTGTTTTTT.

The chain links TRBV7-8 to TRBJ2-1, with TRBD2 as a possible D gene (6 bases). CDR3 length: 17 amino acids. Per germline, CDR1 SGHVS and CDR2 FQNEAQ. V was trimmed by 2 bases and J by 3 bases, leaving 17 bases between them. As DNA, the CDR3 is TGTGCCAGCAGCTTAAGAGTTACTAGCTCCCTCTACAATGAGCAGTTCTTC. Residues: CASSLRVTSSLYNEQFF.

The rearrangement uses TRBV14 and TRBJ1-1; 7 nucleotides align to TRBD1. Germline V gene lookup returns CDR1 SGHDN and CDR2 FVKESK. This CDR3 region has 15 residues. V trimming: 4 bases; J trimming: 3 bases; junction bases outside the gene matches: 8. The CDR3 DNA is TGTGCCAGCAGCCTCCTCCCCACAGGGGACACTGAAGCTTTCTTT. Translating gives CASSLLPTGDTEAFF.

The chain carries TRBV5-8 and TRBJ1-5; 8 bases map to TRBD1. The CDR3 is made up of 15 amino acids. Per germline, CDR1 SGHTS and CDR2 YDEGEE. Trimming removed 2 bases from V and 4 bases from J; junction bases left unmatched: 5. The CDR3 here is CASSLRQGRNQPQHF. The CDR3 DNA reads TGTGCCAGCAGCTTAAGACAGGGGAGGAATCAGCCCCAGCATTTT.

CDR3 DNA: TGTGCCAGCGGTGCAGGTGGGGGGGCGCAGGAGACCCAGTACTTC. It encodes CASGAGGGAQETQYF. This chain joins TRBV6-5 and TRBJ2-5, with a tentative D call TRBD2 (7 bases). Between the trimmed V and J ends, which lost 8 bases and 5 bases, there was a span of 21 bases. Germline lookup yields CDR1 MNHEY and CDR2 SVGAGI. CDR3 length equals 15 residues.

In DNA, the CDR3 is TGTGCCAGCAGCTTAAGGGGGACAGTGCGGAATTCACCCCTCCACTTT. Its translation is CASSLRGTVRNSPLHF. The chain has TRBV7-2 and TRBJ1-6; the match to TRBD1 covers 7 bases. The V and J ends lost 2 bases and 7 bases, in that order; junction bases with no gene match: 8. Germline V gene data show CDR1 as SGHTA and CDR2 as FQGNSA. This CDR3 has 16 amino acids. The variable domain in full, completed from reference TRBV7-2 and TRBJ1-6, reads GAGVSQSPSNKVTEKGKDVELRCDPISGHTALYWYRQSLGQGLEFLIYFQGNSAPDKSGLPSDRFSAERTGGSVSTLTIQRTQQEDSAVYLCASSLRGTVRNSPLHFGNGTRLTVT.

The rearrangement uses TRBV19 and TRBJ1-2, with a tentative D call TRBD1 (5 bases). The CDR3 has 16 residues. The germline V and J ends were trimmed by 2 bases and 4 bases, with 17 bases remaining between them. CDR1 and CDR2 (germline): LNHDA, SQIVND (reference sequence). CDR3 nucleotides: TGTGCCAGTAGTATAATTTGGACACGGGTCGGCTATGGCTACACCTTC. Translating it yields CASSIIWTRVGYGYTF.

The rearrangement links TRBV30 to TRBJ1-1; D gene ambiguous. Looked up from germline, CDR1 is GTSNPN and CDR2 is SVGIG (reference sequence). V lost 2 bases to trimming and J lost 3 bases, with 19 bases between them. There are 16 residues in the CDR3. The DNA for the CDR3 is TGTGCCTGGAGTCGGGCCACCGGTCGCGGGCACACTGAAGCTTTCTTT. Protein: CAWSRATGRGHTEAFF.

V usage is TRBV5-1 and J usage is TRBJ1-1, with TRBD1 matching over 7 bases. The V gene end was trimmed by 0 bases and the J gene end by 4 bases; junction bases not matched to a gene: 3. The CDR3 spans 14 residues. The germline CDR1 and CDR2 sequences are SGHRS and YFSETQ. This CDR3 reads CASSLGDSFTEAFF. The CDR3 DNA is TGCGCCAGCAGCTTGGGGGACAGTTTCACTGAAGCTTTCTTT. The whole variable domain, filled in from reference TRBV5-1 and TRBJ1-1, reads KAGVTQTPRYLIKTRGQQVTLSCSPISGHRSVSWYQQTPGQGLQFLFEYFSETQRNKGNFPGRFSGRQFSNSRSEMNVSTLELGDSALYLCASSLGDSFTEAFFGQGTRLTVV.